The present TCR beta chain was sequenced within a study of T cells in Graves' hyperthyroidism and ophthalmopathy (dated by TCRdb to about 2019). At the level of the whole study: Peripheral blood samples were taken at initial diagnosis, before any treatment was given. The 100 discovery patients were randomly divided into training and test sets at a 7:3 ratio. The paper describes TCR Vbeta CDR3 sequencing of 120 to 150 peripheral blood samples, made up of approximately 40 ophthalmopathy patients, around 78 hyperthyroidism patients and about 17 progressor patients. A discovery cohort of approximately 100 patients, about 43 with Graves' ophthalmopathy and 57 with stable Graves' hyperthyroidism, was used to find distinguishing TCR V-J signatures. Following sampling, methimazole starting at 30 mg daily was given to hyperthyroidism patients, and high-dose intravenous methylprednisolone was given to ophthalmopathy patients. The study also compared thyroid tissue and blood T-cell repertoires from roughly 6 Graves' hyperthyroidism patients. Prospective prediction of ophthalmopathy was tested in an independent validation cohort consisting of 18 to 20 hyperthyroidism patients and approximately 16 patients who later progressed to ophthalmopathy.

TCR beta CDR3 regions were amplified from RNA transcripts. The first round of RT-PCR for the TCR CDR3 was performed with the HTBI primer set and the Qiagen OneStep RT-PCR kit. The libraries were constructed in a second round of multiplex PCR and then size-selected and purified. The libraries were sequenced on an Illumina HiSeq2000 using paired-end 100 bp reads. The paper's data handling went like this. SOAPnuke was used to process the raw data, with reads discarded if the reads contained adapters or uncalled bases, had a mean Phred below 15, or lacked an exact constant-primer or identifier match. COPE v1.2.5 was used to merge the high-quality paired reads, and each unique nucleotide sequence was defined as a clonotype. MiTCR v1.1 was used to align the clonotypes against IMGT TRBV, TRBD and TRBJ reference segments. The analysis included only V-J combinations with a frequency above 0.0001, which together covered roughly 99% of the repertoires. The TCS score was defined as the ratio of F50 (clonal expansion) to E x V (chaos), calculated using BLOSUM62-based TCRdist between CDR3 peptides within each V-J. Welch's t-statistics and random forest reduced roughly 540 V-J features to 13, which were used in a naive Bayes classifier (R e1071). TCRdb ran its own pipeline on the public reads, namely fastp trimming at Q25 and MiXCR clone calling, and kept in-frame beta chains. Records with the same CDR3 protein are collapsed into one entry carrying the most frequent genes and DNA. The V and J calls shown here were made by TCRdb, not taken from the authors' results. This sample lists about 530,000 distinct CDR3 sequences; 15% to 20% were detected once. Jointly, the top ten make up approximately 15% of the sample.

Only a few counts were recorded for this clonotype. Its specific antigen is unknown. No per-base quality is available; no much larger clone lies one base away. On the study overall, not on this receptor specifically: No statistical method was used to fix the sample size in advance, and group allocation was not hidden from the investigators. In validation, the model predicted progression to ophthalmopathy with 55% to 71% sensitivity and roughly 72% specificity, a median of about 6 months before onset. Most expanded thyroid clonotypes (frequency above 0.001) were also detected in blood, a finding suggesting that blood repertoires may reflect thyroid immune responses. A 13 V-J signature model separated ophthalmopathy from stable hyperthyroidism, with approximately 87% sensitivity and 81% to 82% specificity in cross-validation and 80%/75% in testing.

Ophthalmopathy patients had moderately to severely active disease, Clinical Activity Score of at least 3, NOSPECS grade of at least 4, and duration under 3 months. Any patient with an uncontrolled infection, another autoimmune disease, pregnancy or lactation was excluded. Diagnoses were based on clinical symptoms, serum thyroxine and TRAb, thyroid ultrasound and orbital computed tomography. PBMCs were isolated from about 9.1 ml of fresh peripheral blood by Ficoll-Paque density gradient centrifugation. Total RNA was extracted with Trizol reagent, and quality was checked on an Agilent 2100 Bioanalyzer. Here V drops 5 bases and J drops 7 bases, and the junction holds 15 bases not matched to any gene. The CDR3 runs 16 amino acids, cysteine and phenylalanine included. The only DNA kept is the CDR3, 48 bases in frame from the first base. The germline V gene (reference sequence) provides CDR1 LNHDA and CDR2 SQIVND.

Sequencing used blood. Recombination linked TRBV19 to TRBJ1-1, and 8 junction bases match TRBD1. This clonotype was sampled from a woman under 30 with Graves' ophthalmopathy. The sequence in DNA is TGTGCCAGTAGTCTCGGGAGGACAGGGCGGAACGGTGAAGCTTTCTTT. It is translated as CASSLGRTGRNGEAFF.